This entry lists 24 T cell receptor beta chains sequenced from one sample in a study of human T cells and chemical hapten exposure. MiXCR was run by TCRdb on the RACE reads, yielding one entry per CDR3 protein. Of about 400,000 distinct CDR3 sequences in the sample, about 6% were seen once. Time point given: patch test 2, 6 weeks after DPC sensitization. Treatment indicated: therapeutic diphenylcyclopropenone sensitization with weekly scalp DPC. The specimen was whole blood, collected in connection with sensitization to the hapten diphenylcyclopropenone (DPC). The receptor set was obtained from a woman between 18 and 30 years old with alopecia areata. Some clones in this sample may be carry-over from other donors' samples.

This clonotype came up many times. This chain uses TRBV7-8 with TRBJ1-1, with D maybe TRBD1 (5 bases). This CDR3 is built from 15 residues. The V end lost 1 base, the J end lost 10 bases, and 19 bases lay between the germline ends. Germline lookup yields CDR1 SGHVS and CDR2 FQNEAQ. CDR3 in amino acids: CASSLGWSVGEVAFF. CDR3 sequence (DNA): TGTGCCAGCAGCTTAGGCTGGTCCGTAGGGGAGGTAGCTTTCTTT.

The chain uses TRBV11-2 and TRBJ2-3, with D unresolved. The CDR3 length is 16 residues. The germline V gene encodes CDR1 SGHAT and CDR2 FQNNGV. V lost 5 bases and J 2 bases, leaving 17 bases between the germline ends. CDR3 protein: CASSTYVGRLTDTQYF. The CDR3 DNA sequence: TGTGCCAGCAGCACTTACGTCGGGCGACTCACAGATACGCAGTATTTT. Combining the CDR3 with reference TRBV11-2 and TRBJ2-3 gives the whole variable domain EAGVAQSPRYKIIEKRQSVAFWCNPISGHATLYWYQQILGQGPKLLIQFQNNGVVDDSQLPKDRFSAERLKGVDSTLKIQPAKLEDSAVYLCASSTYVGRLTDTQYFGPGTRLTVL.

The CDR3 loop is CASSFTGGLIQETQYF. CDR3 coding DNA: TGTGCCAGCAGCTTTACGGGGGGGCTAATACAAGAGACCCAGTACTTC. The chain links TRBV28 to TRBJ2-5, with 8 positions matching TRBD2. This CDR3 is built from 16 residues. Losses at the gene ends were 6 bases for V and 2 bases for J; bases not matched to a gene: 11. Germline loops: CDR1 MDHEN, CDR2 SYDVKM.

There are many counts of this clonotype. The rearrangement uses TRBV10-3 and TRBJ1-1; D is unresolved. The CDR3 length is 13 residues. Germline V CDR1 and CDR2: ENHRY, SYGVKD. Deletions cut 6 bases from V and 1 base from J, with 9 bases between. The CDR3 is CAIRPDGNTEAFF. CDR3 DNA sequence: TGTGCCATCAGGCCGGACGGGAACACTGAAGCTTTCTTT.

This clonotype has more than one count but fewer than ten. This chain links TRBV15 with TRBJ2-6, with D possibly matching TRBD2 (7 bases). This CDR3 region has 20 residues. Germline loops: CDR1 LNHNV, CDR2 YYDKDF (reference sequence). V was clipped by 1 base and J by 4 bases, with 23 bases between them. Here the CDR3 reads CATSRGSGRGLSPGANVLTF. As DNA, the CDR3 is TGTGCCACCAGCAGAGGATCGGGGAGGGGGTTATCCCCCGGGGCCAACGTCCTGACTTTC.

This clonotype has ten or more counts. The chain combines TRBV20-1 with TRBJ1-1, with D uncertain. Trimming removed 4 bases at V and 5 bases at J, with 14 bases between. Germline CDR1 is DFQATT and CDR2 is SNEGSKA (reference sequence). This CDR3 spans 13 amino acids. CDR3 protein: CSANYEGLTEAFF. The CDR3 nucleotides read TGCAGTGCTAATTATGAAGGGCTTACTGAAGCTTTCTTT.

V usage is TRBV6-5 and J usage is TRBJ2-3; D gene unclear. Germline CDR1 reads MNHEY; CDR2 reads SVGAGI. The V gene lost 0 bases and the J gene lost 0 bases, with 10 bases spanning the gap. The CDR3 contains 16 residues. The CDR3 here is CASSYSRSPSTDTQYF. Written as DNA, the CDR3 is TGTGCCAGCAGTTACTCGAGAAGTCCGAGCACAGATACGCAGTATTTT.

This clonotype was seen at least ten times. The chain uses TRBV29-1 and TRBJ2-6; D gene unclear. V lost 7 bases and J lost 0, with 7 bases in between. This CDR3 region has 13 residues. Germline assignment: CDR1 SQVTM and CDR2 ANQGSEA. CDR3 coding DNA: TGCAGCGCCGAAATCTCTGGGGCCAACGTCCTGACTTTC. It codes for CSAEISGANVLTF.

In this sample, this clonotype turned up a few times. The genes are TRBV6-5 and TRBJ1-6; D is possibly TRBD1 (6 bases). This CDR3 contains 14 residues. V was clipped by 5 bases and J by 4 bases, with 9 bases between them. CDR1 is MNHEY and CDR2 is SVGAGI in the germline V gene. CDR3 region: CASSRDIYNSPLHF. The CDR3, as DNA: TGTGCCAGCAGTCGGGACATTTATAATTCACCCCTCCACTTT.

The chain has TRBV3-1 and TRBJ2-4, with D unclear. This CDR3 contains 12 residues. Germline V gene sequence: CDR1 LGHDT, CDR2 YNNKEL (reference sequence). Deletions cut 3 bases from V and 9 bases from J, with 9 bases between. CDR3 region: CASSQGIAIQYF. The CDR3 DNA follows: TGTGCCAGCAGCCAGGGAATCGCCATTCAGTACTTC.

This CDR3 reads CASSEYSGRVEDEQYF. The CDR3 nucleotides read TGTGCCAGCAGTGAATATTCGGGCAGGGTTGAAGACGAGCAGTACTTC. The rearrangement joins TRBV25-1 to TRBJ2-7, with D perhaps matching TRBD1 (5 bases). Germline CDR1 and CDR2: MGHDK and SYGVNS. Trimming cost V 0 bases and J 5 bases, with 17 bases left between them. The CDR3 has 16 amino acids.

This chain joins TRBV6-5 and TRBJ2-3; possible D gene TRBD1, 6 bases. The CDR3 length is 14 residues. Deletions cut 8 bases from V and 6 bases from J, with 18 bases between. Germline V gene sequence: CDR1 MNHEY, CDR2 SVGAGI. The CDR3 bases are TGTGCCAGCGGGCGGTTAGGGGGAAAGGATACGCAGTATTTT. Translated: CASGRLGGKDTQYF.

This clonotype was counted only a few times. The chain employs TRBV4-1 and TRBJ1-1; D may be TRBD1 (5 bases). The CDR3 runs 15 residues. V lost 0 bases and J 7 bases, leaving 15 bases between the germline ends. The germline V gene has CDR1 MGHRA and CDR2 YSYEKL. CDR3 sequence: CASSQDPGRKGEAFF. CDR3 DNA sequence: TGCGCCAGCAGCCAAGATCCGGGGCGTAAAGGTGAAGCTTTCTTT.

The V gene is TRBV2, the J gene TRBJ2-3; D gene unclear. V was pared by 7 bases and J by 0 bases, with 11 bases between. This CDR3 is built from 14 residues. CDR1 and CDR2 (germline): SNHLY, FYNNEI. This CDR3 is CASKAETSTDTQYF. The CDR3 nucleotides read TGTGCCAGCAAGGCAGAGACTAGCACAGATACGCAGTATTTT.

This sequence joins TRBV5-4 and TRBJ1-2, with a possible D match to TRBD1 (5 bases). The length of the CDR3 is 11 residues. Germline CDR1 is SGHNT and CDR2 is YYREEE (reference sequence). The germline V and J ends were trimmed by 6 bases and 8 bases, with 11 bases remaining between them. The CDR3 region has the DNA TGTGCCAGCACGCGGGGGATAGGCTACACCTTC. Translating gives CASTRGIGYTF.

The CDR3 DNA sequence: TGCAGTGCTAGGACTAGCGGGGGCAAGATCATGACCTACGAGCAGTACTTC. Residues: CSARTSGGKIMTYEQYF. This chain uses TRBV20-1 with TRBJ2-7; 12 bases are shared with TRBD2. The CDR3 runs 17 residues. The ends lost 3 bases at V and 2 bases at J; junction bases unmatched: 11. The germline V gene encodes CDR1 DFQATT and CDR2 SNEGSKA (reference sequence).

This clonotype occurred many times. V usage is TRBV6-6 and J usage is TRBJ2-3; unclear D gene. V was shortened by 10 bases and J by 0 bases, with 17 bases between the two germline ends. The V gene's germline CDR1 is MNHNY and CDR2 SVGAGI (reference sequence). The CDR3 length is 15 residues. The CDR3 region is CATKLTGSSTDTQYF. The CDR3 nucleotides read TGTGCCACCAAATTAACCGGGTCTAGCACAGATACGCAGTATTTT.

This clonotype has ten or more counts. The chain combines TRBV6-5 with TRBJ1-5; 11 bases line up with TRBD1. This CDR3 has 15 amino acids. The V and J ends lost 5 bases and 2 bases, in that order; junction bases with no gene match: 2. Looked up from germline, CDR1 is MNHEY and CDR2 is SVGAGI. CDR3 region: CASSQGQGGNQPQHF. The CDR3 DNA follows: TGTGCCAGCAGTCAGGGACAGGGGGGCAATCAGCCCCAGCATTTT.

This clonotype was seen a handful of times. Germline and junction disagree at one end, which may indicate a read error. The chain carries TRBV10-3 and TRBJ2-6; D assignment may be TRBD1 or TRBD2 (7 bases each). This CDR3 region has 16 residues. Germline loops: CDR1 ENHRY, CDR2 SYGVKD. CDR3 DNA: TGTGCCATCAGTGCCCAGGGGGGGTCTGGGGCCAACGTCCTGGCTTTC. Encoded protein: CAISAQGGSGANVLAF.

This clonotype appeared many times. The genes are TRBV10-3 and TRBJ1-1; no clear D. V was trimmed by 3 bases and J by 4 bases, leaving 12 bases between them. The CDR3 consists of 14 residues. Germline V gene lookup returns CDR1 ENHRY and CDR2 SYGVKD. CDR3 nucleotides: TGTGCCATCAGTGAAACCGAGCATAGCACTGAAGCTTTCTTT. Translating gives CAISETEHSTEAFF.

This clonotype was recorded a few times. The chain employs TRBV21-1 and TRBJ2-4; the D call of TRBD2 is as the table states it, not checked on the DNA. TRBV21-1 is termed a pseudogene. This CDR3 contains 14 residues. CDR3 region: CASSKETSKNIQYF. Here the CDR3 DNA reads TGTGCCAGCAGCAAAGAGACTAGCAAAAACATTCAGTACTTC.

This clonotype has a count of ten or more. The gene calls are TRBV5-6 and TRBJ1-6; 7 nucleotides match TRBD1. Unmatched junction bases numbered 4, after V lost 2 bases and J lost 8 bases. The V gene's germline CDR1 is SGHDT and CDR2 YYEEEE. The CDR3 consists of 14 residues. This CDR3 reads CASSFRDSDSPLHF. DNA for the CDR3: TGTGCCAGCAGCTTCCGGGACAGTGATTCACCCCTCCACTTT.

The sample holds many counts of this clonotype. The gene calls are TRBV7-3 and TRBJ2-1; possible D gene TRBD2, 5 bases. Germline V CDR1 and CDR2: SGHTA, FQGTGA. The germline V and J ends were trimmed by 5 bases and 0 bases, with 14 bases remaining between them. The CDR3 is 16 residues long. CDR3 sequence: CASSLPFGSSYNEQFF. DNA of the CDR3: TGTGCCAGCAGCCTACCATTTGGGAGCTCCTACAATGAGCAGTTCTTC.

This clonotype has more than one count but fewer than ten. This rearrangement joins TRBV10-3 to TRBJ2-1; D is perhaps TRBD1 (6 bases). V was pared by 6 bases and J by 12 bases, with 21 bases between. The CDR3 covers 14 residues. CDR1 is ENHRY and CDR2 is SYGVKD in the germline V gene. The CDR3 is CAIRDGQSQGGQFF. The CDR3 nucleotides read TGTGCCATCAGGGACGGACAGTCCCAAGGGGGGCAGTTCTTC.